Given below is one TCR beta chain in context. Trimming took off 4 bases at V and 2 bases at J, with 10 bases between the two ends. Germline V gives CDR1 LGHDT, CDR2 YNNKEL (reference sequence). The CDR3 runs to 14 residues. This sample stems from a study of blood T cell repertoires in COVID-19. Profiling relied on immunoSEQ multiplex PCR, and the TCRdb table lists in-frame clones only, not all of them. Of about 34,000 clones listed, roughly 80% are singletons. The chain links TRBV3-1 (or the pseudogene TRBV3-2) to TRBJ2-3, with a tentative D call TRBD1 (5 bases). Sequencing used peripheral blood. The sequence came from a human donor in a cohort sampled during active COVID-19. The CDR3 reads CASSPLRATDTQYF. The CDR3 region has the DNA TGTGCCAGCAGCCCCCTCAGGGCCACAGATACGCAGTATTTT.